These 21 T cell receptor beta chains were all obtained from the same sample, sequenced in a study of patients and donors after allogeneic stem cell transplantation. TCRdb processed the RT-PCR reads anew with MiXCR; each CDR3 protein has one entry. There are about 40,000 distinct CDR3 sequences in the sample; about 30% occur only once, and approximately 75% lies in the top ten. Sequenced material: blood, either unsorted or a sorted T cell fraction (not recorded which). The receptors stem from a human donor who was either an allogeneic HSCT recipient or a stem cell or donor lymphocyte infusion donor (not recorded which). It is not recorded whose cells these are; they may come from a transplant donor.

This chain connects TRBV28 to TRBJ2-3; D is ambiguous. This CDR3 region has 12 residues. V gave up 3 bases and J gave up 9 bases, with 10 bases separating them. Germline lookup yields CDR1 MDHEN and CDR2 SYDVKM. This CDR3 reads CASSLGRHTQYF. In nucleotides, the CDR3 is TGTGCCAGCAGTTTGGGCCGCCACACGCAGTATTTT. Combining the CDR3 with reference TRBV28 and TRBJ2-3 gives the whole variable domain DVKVTQSSRYLVKRTGEKVFLECVQDMDHENMFWYRQDPGLGLRLIYFSYDVKMKEKGDIPEGYSVSREKKERFSLILESASTNQTSMYLCASSLGRHTQYFGPGTRLTVL.

This sequence joins TRBV6-5 and TRBJ1-2; tentatively, D is TRBD1 (6 bases). CDR3 size: 16 residues. The V gene lost 2 bases and the J gene lost 0 bases, with 13 bases spanning the gap. Germline-derived CDR1 and CDR2 are MNHEY and SVGAGI. This CDR3 is CASSYIRGLANYGYTF. CDR3 bases: TGTGCCAGCAGTTACATCCGGGGGCTAGCTAACTATGGCTACACCTTC.

This clonotype has only a few counts. This chain joins TRBV27 and TRBJ1-2; TRBD1 agrees at 12 bases. Germline trimming cut 3 bases from V and 8 bases from J; bases unmatched to any gene: 10. Germline-derived CDR1 and CDR2 are MNHEY and SMNVEV (reference sequence). CDR3 length: 16 residues. For the CDR3, the DNA is TGTGCCAGCAGTTTCGCACCGGGACAGGGGGCGTTGGGCTACACCTTC. Translated: CASSFAPGQGALGYTF.

This clonotype was recorded a few times. V and J are TRBV7-9 and TRBJ2-7; TRBD1 matches at 9 bases. Unmatched junction bases numbered 6, after V lost 6 bases and J lost 3 bases. CDR3 length equals 14 residues. Per the germline V gene, CDR1 is SEHNR and CDR2 is FQNEAQ (reference sequence). As DNA, the CDR3 is TGTGCCAGCAGTCAGGGGACAGGGTTCTACGAGCAGTACTTC. Translating it yields CASSQGTGFYEQYF.

The J gene is TRBJ1-5, the V gene TRBV7-2, with D uncertain. The CDR3 loop spans 15 amino acids. With 2 bases removed from V and 5 bases from J, the gap between germline ends came to 13 bases. Germline CDR1 and CDR2: SGHTA and FQGNSA. The CDR3 sequence: CASSLLHSPDQPQHF. As DNA, the CDR3 is TGTGCCAGCAGCTTACTGCACAGTCCAGATCAGCCCCAGCATTTT.

This clonotype has at least ten counts. The chain employs TRBV10-3 and TRBJ1-1, with 7 bases aligning to TRBD1. V gave up 6 bases and J gave up 2 bases; unmatched junction bases: 6. CDR3 length: 14 residues. CDR1 ENHRY and CDR2 SYGVKD come from the germline V gene. Here the CDR3 reads CAISGTALNTEAFF. The DNA of the CDR3 is TGTGCCATCAGCGGGACAGCTCTCAACACTGAAGCTTTCTTT.

The chain has TRBV19 and TRBJ1-4; D gene ambiguous. This CDR3 spans 15 amino acids. The ends were cut back, 5 bases at V and 4 bases at J, with 14 bases in the middle. Germline loops: CDR1 LNHDA, CDR2 SQIVND (reference sequence). CDR3 amino acids: CASSGNTAGNEKLFF. CDR3 bases: TGTGCCAGTAGTGGAAACACCGCCGGTAATGAAAAACTGTTTTTT.

The genes are TRBV5-4 and TRBJ1-3; no firm D call. Germline lookup yields CDR1 SGHNT and CDR2 YYREEE (reference sequence). The V end lost 5 bases, the J end lost 1 base, and 10 bases lay between the germline ends. The CDR3 contains 14 residues. CDR3 in DNA: TGTGCCAGCAGTCCCAGTTCTTCTGGAAACACCATATATTTT. This translates into CASSPSSSGNTIYF.

The gene calls are TRBV5-1 and TRBJ2-7; perhaps TRBD1 as D (5 bases). Germline CDR1 and CDR2: SGHRS and YFSETQ. CDR3 length: 12 amino acids. Trimming took off 7 bases at V and 0 bases at J, with 8 bases between the two ends. The CDR3 here is CASGRDSYEQYF. CDR3 nucleotides: TGCGCCAGCGGCAGGGACTCCTACGAGCAGTACTTC.

This clonotype was counted at least ten times. This chain connects TRBV14 to TRBJ1-1; maybe TRBD1 (6 bases). CDR1 is SGHDN, CDR2 FVKESK, per germline. This CDR3 has 15 amino acids. V was trimmed by 5 bases and J by 7 bases, leaving 20 bases between them. Here the CDR3 DNA reads TGTGCCAGCAGCGCCCGGAGGACAGAACTGGGTGAAGCTTTCTTT. Translating gives CASSARRTELGEAFF. Full variable domain (remainder filled in from reference TRBV14 and TRBJ1-1): EAGVTQFPSHSVIEKGQTVTLRCDPISGHDNLYWYRRVMGKEIKFLLHFVKESKQDESGMPNNRFLAERTGGTYSTLKVQPAELEDSGVYFCASSARRTELGEAFFGQGTRLTVV.

The chain links TRBV20-1 to TRBJ2-3, with D perhaps TRBD2 (5 bases). Per germline, CDR1 DFQATT and CDR2 SNEGSKA (reference sequence). The length of the CDR3 is 12 residues. V was pared by 3 bases and J by 5 bases, with 9 bases between. For the CDR3, the DNA is TGCAGTGCTAGTTTGGCGGGAGATACGCAGTATTTT. Its translation is CSASLAGDTQYF.

This clonotype was detected many times. The chain carries TRBV3-1 and TRBJ1-2, with no clear D. This CDR3 contains 14 residues. CDR1 is LGHDT and CDR2 is YNNKEL in the germline V gene (reference sequence). V was pared by 2 bases and J by 7 bases, with 14 bases between. The CDR3 nucleotides read TGTGCCAGCAGCCAACAATGGAAATCCCGTGGCTACACCTTC. Its translation is CASSQQWKSRGYTF.

The rearrangement joins TRBV20-1 to TRBJ2-1, with 8 bases matching TRBD2. Germline values: CDR1 DFQATT, CDR2 SNEGSKA (reference sequence). The J segment lost 6 bases and the V segment lost 4 bases, leaving 5 bases of the junction unmatched. CDR3 length: 13 residues. CDR3 DNA: TGCAGTGCTAAACGGGAGGGCCCCAATGAGCAGTTCTTC. Translated: CSAKREGPNEQFF.

In this sample, this clonotype turned up many times. The rearrangement uses TRBV5-1 and TRBJ2-2; 12 bases agree with TRBD1. The germline V gene has CDR1 SGHRS and CDR2 YFSETQ. Trimming took 4 bases from V and 6 from J; bases not matched to a gene: 7. The CDR3 runs to 16 residues. This chain's CDR3 is CASSVRDRGRPGELFF. CDR3 bases: TGCGCCAGCAGCGTCCGGGACAGGGGGCGCCCCGGGGAGCTGTTTTTT.

This clonotype was observed a handful of times. The V call is TRBV15, the J call TRBJ1-2, with TRBD1 matching 7 bases. The CDR3 covers 13 residues. J lost 6 bases, V lost 5 bases, and 6 bases had no gene match. From germline, CDR1 is LNHNV and CDR2 YYDKDF (reference sequence). CDR3 DNA sequence: TGTGCCACCAGCGCCGACAGGGAGGATGGCTACACCTTC. Protein sequence: CATSADREDGYTF. Filled out from reference TRBV15 and TRBJ1-2, the complete variable domain reads DAMVIQNPRYQVTQFGKPVTLSCSQTLNHNVMYWYQQKSSQAPKLLFHYYDKDFNNEADTPDNFQSRRPNTSFCFLDIRSPGLGDTAMYLCATSADREDGYTFGSGTRLTVV.

This clonotype has more than one count but fewer than ten. V gene TRBV28 combines with J gene TRBJ1-5; the D is unclear. V lost 4 bases to trimming and J lost 3 bases, with 13 bases between them. The CDR3 consists of 15 residues. The germline gives CDR1 MDHEN, CDR2 SYDVKM. The CDR3 nucleotides are TGTGCCAGCAGTTCCTACGGGCCTTCCAATCAGCCCCAGCATTTT. This codes for CASSSYGPSNQPQHF.

This clonotype was counted only a few times. The chain couples TRBV6-2 or TRBV6-3 to TRBJ2-7, with D perhaps being TRBD1 or TRBD2 (5 bases each). Germline assignment: CDR1 MNHEY and CDR2 SVGEGT. The germline V and J ends were trimmed by 7 bases and 7 bases, with 14 bases remaining between them. The CDR3 totals 12 residues. DNA of the CDR3: TGTGCCAGCACCGATCGGGGCTGGGAGCAGTACTTC. Translating gives CASTDRGWEQYF.

The V call is TRBV28, the J call TRBJ2-2; D perhaps matches TRBD2 (5 bases). Trimming removed 4 bases from V and 4 bases from J, with 16 bases in between. Looked up from germline, CDR1 is MDHEN and CDR2 is SYDVKM. The CDR3 spans 16 residues. Here the CDR3 DNA reads TGTGCCAGCAGTTCCAACGAGGACTCGTTCACCGGGGAGCTGTTTTTT. Protein product: CASSSNEDSFTGELFF.

The rearrangement uses TRBV28 and TRBJ2-1; a weak D match, TRBD2 (6 bases). Trimming took 5 bases from V and 2 from J, leaving 16 bases between them. This CDR3 contains 16 residues. The germline V gene has CDR1 MDHEN and CDR2 SYDVKM. The DNA of the CDR3 is TGTGCCAGCAGTCCCGTCCGCGGGACCCCCTACAATGAGCAGTTCTTC. As protein: CASSPVRGTPYNEQFF.

The V gene is TRBV4-1, the J gene TRBJ1-6, with D possibly being TRBD1 (5 bases). Germline CDR1 reads MGHRA; CDR2 reads YSYEKL. This CDR3 comprises 15 residues. V was pared by 4 bases and J by 7 bases, with 14 bases between. CDR3 sequence (DNA): TGCGCCAGCAGCCTCCCCGGGACGGGAAATTCACCCCTCCACTTT. It translates to CASSLPGTGNSPLHF.

V usage is TRBV7-9 and J usage is TRBJ2-1; D call uncertain. The germline V gene encodes CDR1 SEHNR and CDR2 FQNEAQ (reference sequence). The CDR3 extends over 15 amino acids. V was clipped by 4 bases and J by 2 bases, with 12 bases between them. CDR3 bases: TGTGCCAGCAGCTCCACCGCATTGCCCTACAATGAGCAGTTCTTC. It encodes CASSSTALPYNEQFF.